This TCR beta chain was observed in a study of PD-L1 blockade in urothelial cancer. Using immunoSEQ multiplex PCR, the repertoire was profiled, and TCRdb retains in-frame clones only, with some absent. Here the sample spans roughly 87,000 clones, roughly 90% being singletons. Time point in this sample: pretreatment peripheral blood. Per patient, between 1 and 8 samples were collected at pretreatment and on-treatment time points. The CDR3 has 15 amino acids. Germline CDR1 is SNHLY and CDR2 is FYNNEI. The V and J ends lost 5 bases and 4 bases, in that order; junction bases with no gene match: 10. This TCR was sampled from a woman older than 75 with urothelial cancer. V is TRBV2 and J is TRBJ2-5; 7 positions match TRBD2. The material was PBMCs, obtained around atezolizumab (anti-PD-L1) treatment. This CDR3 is CASSQPLGGSETQYF. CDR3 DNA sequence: TGTGCCAGCAGTCAGCCACTGGGGGGGTCAGAGACCCAGTACTTC.